This record looks at one TCR beta chain sequence and its context. The clone's antigen remains unknown. No clone much larger than this one lies a single base away; base qualities are absent. The record originates from a study of beta chain features in type 1 diabetes (dated by TCRdb to 2016 to 2018). Some background on the complete study: Patients and healthy donors did not differ in mean age, gender distribution, total cell number or subset yield. A total of over 90,000,000 sorted cells were examined across all samples, and a strong correlation was observed between cell number per subset and RNA yield. The study compared the TCRB repertoires of sorted circulating CD4+ T cell subsets in recently diagnosed type 1 diabetes patients with those in matched healthy donors. Naive and central memory subsets were obtained from all 30 or so donors, but regulatory and stem cell-like memory subsets were isolated from only 8 patients and roughly 8 healthy donors.

Overall study outcomes, separate from this receptor: Because cDNA was sequenced instead of genomic DNA, highly expressing activated cells could be over-represented, though the groups showed no difference in activation or CD3 levels. Because small numbers of individuals were included in the HLA sub-analyses, any influence of HLA type on TCRB rearrangement was left unresolved. At VDJ recombination sites, patients with type 1 diabetes made fewer insertions and deleted more nucleotides, a pattern implying thymic rearrangement abnormalities. PCR may preferentially amplify shorter templates, but because patient and control samples were amplified and corrected together, any resulting skew would affect both groups equally. Naive, central memory and regulatory TCRB repertoires appeared to be more similar among patients than among healthy donors. In all four CD4+ subsets, TCRB CDR3 length was moderately but significantly shorter in type 1 diabetes patients.

All of the isolated RNA was reverse transcribed with the High Capacity cDNA Reverse Transcription Kit, so expressed TCRB transcripts were sequenced. Deep immunoSEQ sequencing was performed on naive, central memory and regulatory T cell samples, with an average of around 3.4 million total reads per sample. After sorted cells were lysed in RLT buffer, RNA was extracted with DNase-treated RNeasy Micro or Mini kits, with the choice depending on cell number. To prevent cross-contamination, every cell subset was processed on its own, while patient and healthy donor samples were processed together. TCRB sequences were amplified from cDNA with the immunoSEQ multiplex PCR, producing 87-bp fragments spanning the CDR3 region. Amplicons were sequenced on the Illumina HiSeq platform. The published analysis was carried out like this. PCR bias was corrected computationally using synthetic template baselines, and reads within Hamming distance 2 were collapsed, with unmergeable singletons discarded. Reads were aligned to IMGT to assign V, D and J genes, CDR3 length, and insertions or deletions at six rearrangement sites. Clonotype counts were normalized to sorted cell number within each subset before computing true diversity and Gini coefficients with the tcR R package. The overlap coefficient, calculated on TCRB nucleotide sequences, was used to measure repertoire sharing. The table comes from immuneACCESS by way of TCRdb, which keeps in-frame sequences with V and J called. Part of the clones is missing from these tables; in studies checked, under half for an unresolved V gene and the rest for unknown reasons. The V and J calls and clone size were taken over from that table, and D and trimming were inferred from the DNA. The sample records 200,000 to 250,000 clones, 9.5% to 13% of which are singletons. The ten top clones hold over 1% of the sample.

Each donor gave one peripheral blood draw, approximately 100 mL on average, collected into heparinised tubes. Using a panel that included CD45RO, CCR7, CD25, CD127, CD95 and CD27, naive, central memory, regulatory and stem cell-like memory CD4+ T cells were sorted on a BD FACSAria II. A purity above 95% was achieved for all sorted populations. Right away, PBMCs were isolated by Lymphoprep density gradient centrifugation and were stained directly, with no culture step. So that batch effects would be minimized, each experiment stained and sorted samples in pairs, pairing one healthy donor with one patient. According to the germline V gene, CDR1 reads SGHRS and CDR2 reads YFSETQ. Deletion took 3 bases off V and 5 bases off J, with a span of 11 bases between the germline ends. The CDR3, cysteine through phenylalanine, is 13 amino acids long. Only the CDR3 DNA stays, 39 bases, in frame from base 1.

The receptor chain draws on TRBV5-1 and TRBJ2-5; the D call is tentative, TRBD1 or TRBD2, as each matches 5 bases. The source of this sequence is a man younger than 30 in good health. Sample: central memory CD4+ T cells from blood. The nucleotide sequence reads as follows: TGCGCCAGCAGCTGGGGACCCGGGGAGACCCAGTACTTC. It is translated as CASSWGPGETQYF.